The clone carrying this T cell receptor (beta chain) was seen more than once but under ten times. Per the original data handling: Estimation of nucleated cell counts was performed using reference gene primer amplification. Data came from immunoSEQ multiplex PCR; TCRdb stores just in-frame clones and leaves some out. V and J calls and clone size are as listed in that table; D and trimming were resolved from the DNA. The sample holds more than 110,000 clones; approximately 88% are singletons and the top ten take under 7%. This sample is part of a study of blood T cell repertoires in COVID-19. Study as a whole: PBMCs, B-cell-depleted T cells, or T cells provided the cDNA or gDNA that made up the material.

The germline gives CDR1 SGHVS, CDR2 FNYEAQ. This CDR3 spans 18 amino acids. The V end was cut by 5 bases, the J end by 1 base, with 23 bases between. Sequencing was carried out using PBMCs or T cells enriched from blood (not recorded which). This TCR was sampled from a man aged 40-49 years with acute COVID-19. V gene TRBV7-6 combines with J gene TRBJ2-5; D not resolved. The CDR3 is CASSTTLGWSEAQETQYF. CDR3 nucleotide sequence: TGTGCCAGCAGCACGACGCTCGGTTGGTCAGAGGCCCAAGAGACCCAGTACTTC.